The sequence of this T cell receptor beta chain was determined in a study of T cells in Graves' hyperthyroidism and ophthalmopathy. Whole-study findings and limits: Blood also carried most thyroid clonotypes expanded above 0.001. A median 6.5 months before onset, the model predicted ophthalmopathy.

The germline gives CDR1 KGHSH, CDR2 LQKENI. Between the trimmed V and J ends, which lost 2 bases and 1 base, there was a span of 9 bases. The CDR3 extends over 14 amino acids. Amplified TCR beta CDR3 regions came from RNA transcripts. The HTBI primer set drove a first-round RT-PCR of the TCR CDR3. TCRdb analysed the multiplex PCR reads with MiXCR anew, one entry per CDR3 protein. This sample yields 500,000 to 750,000 distinct CDR3 sequences, of which 13% to 15% are seen a single time; around 7% belongs to the top ten. Exclusions: uncontrolled infection, other autoimmune disease, pregnancy, lactation. The PBMCs studied were ones that came from roughly 9.4 ml fresh peripheral blood. At least ten counts were recorded for this clonotype. Antigen specificity is unknown.

Sequenced material: blood. The clonotype originates from a woman aged 18-35 years with Graves' ophthalmopathy. The chain is built from TRBV18 and TRBJ2-7, with D perhaps matching TRBD1 (5 bases). As DNA, the CDR3 is TGTGCCAGCTCACCAACACAGGCGTCCTACGAGCAGTACTTC. This translates into CASSPTQASYEQYF.